These T cell receptor beta chains were read from a single sample in a study of vaccination and CD4 T cells after COVID-19. These receptors are not linked to any known antigen. TCRdb re-analysed the PCR reads in MiXCR, keeping a single row per CDR3 protein. The table records about 7,200 distinct CDR3 sequences, about 41% of them present only once. Sequencing was performed on CD4+ T cells from blood, cultured in vitro. The receptors derive from a human donor in good health. Both conserved end residues are part of each CDR3. The D gene is left open where the match is weak. Part of the rows lack a size; the others show once, few, many or a class for expanded clones.

j_gene: TRBJ2-6; d_gene: .; v_gene: TRBV2; abundance: .; len: 14; CDR3nt: TGTGCCAGCAGTGAAAGCTCTGGGGCCAACGTCCTGACTTTC; CDR3aa: CASSESSGANVLTF
j_gene: TRBJ1-2; d_gene: .; v_gene: TRBV6-5; abundance: .; len: 17; CDR3nt: TGTGCCAGCAGTTACTCGGGGGGCCTCTCGACTAACTATGGCTACACCTTC; CDR3aa: CASSYSGGLSTNYGYTF
j_gene: TRBJ2-2; d_gene: .; v_gene: TRBV10-2; abundance: few; len: 15; CDR3nt: TGCGCCAGCTCTTTCGCGGGTGCGGGCACCGGGGAGCTGTTTTTT; CDR3aa: CASSFAGAGTGELFF
j_gene: TRBJ2-7; d_gene: .; v_gene: TRBV20-1; abundance: few; len: 14; CDR3nt: TGCAGTGCTAGAGAACCCCAACAAGCCTACGAGCAGTACTTC; CDR3aa: CSAREPQQAYEQYF
j_gene: TRBJ2-5; d_gene: .; v_gene: TRBV15; abundance: .; len: 12; CDR3nt: TGTGCCACCAGCAGAGGCAAGGAGACCCAGTACTTC; CDR3aa: CATSRGKETQYF
j_gene: TRBJ1-5; d_gene: .; v_gene: TRBV6-1; abundance: .; len: 15; CDR3nt: TGTGCCAGCAGTGAATCCTTTGAGGAGGCTCAGCCCCAGCATTTT; CDR3aa: CASSESFEEAQPQHF
j_gene: TRBJ1-5; d_gene: .; v_gene: TRBV6-1; abundance: few; len: 15; CDR3nt: TGTGCCAGCAGGCCCACAGAGAATAGCAATCAGCCCCAGCATTTT; CDR3aa: CASRPTENSNQPQHF
j_gene: TRBJ1-1; d_gene: .; v_gene: TRBV19; abundance: few; len: 14; CDR3nt: TGTGCCAGTAGTACGTCGGGAGGAGTCACTGAAGCTTTCTTT; CDR3aa: CASSTSGGVTEAFF
j_gene: TRBJ1-1; d_gene: TRBD1; v_gene: TRBV11-2; abundance: once; len: 16; CDR3nt: TGTGCCAGCAGATCCCTCCGCGGGACAGCGAACACTGAAGCTTTCTTT; CDR3aa: CASRSLRGTANTEAFF
j_gene: TRBJ1-1; d_gene: .; v_gene: TRBV7-9; abundance: .; len: 15; CDR3nt: TGTGCCAGCAGCTTAGAGTTATCGGGGGCCGCTGAAGCTTTCTTT; CDR3aa: CASSLELSGAAEAFF
j_gene: TRBJ2-7; d_gene: TRBD2; v_gene: TRBV4-2; abundance: .; len: 15; CDR3nt: TGTGCCAGCAGCCAAGATCTAGGCGGGAGCGACGAGCAGTACTTC; CDR3aa: CASSQDLGGSDEQYF
j_gene: TRBJ1-2; d_gene: .; v_gene: TRBV10-3; abundance: few; len: 14; CDR3nt: TGTGCCATCAGTGATGACACCAGGCGACGTGGCTACACCTTC; CDR3aa: CAISDDTRRRGYTF
j_gene: TRBJ1-5; d_gene: .; v_gene: TRBV19; abundance: few; len: 16; CDR3nt: TGTGCCAGTACCCCGGCCGGACCCTATAGCAATCAGCCCCAGCATTTT; CDR3aa: CASTPAGPYSNQPQHF
j_gene: TRBJ1-6; d_gene: .; v_gene: TRBV20-1; abundance: medium-sized; len: 13; CDR3nt: TGCAGTGCTGTTACAAGTGCCGTTTCACCCCTCCACTTT; CDR3aa: CSAVTSAVSPLHF
j_gene: TRBJ1-2; d_gene: .; v_gene: TRBV19; abundance: .; len: 14; CDR3nt: TGTGCCAGTAGACCAGTACAGGGAGAGTATGGCTACACCTTC; CDR3aa: CASRPVQGEYGYTF
j_gene: TRBJ1-2; d_gene: .; v_gene: TRBV20-1; abundance: few; len: 13; CDR3nt: TGCAGTGCTAGCTGGAGGGGAGGGGTTGGCTACACCTTC; CDR3aa: CSASWRGGVGYTF
j_gene: TRBJ1-6; d_gene: .; v_gene: TRBV6-2/TRBV6-3; abundance: medium-sized; len: 11; CDR3nt: TGTGCCAGCAGTTACAAGGGACCCCTCCACTTT; CDR3aa: CASSYKGPLHF
j_gene: TRBJ2-2; d_gene: TRBD2; v_gene: TRBV27; abundance: once; len: 16; CDR3nt: TGTGCCAGCAGTTTATATGCGGGGGCGAACACCGGGGAGCTGTTTTTT; CDR3aa: CASSLYAGANTGELFF
j_gene: TRBJ1-2; d_gene: TRBD1; v_gene: TRBV30; abundance: .; len: 11; CDR3nt: TGTGCCTGGAGTACGGGACAGGCTGAGTTCTTC; CDR3aa: CAWSTGQAEFF
j_gene: TRBJ2-2; d_gene: .; v_gene: TRBV11-3; abundance: .; len: 13; CDR3nt: TGTGCCAGCAGCTTAGTATTGTCCGGGGAGCTGTTTTTT; CDR3aa: CASSLVLSGELFF
j_gene: TRBJ2-3; d_gene: .; v_gene: TRBV6-1; abundance: .; len: 15; CDR3nt: TGTGCCAGCAGCGGGGTTGTGGGCGGCACAGATACGCAGTATTTT; CDR3aa: CASSGVVGGTDTQYF
j_gene: TRBJ2-1; d_gene: .; v_gene: TRBV20-1; abundance: .; len: 12; CDR3nt: TGCAGTGCTGCGCGCCAGAACAATGAGCAGTTCTTC; CDR3aa: CSAARQNNEQFF
j_gene: TRBJ2-2; d_gene: .; v_gene: TRBV6-2/TRBV6-3; abundance: few; len: 13; CDR3nt: TGTGCCAGCAGGCCTGCGAACACCGGGGAGCTGTTTTTT; CDR3aa: CASRPANTGELFF
j_gene: TRBJ1-6; d_gene: .; v_gene: TRBV2; abundance: few; len: 15; CDR3nt: TGTGCCAGCAGTGACGAGGGCTCCTATAATTCACCCCTCCACTTT; CDR3aa: CASSDEGSYNSPLHF
j_gene: TRBJ1-2; d_gene: .; v_gene: TRBV6-5; abundance: .; len: 13; CDR3nt: TGTGCCAGCAGTTACGGGATCAACTATGGCTACATCTTC; CDR3aa: CASSYGINYGYIF
j_gene: TRBJ1-2; d_gene: .; v_gene: TRBV20-1; abundance: few; len: 15; CDR3nt: TGCAGTGCTAGGTCCGGGACGGAGAATTTCCGTGGCTACACCTTC; CDR3aa: CSARSGTENFRGYTF
j_gene: TRBJ2-3; d_gene: .; v_gene: TRBV5-4; abundance: few; len: 11; CDR3nt: TGTGCCAGCAGCTTGGAGAGTACGCAGTATTTT; CDR3aa: CASSLESTQYF
j_gene: TRBJ1-2; d_gene: .; v_gene: TRBV7-2; abundance: .; len: 15; CDR3nt: TGTGCCAGCAGCCGAAGACCTCAGGGTCTCTATGGCTACACCTTC; CDR3aa: CASSRRPQGLYGYTF
j_gene: TRBJ1-4; d_gene: TRBD1; v_gene: TRBV19; abundance: .; len: 15; CDR3nt: TGTGCCAGTAGGGGTCGGACAGGGCGCGAGGAAAAACTGTTTTTT; CDR3aa: CASRGRTGREEKLFF
j_gene: TRBJ1-1; d_gene: TRBD1; v_gene: TRBV27; abundance: .; len: 13; CDR3nt: TGTGCCAGCAGTGCCTGGGGGGACAGGGAAGCTTTCTTT; CDR3aa: CASSAWGDREAFF
j_gene: TRBJ1-2; d_gene: .; v_gene: TRBV20-1; abundance: .; len: 11; CDR3nt: TGCAGTGCTAGAGGGGGAAGCGGCTACACCTTC; CDR3aa: CSARGGSGYTF
j_gene: TRBJ1-5; d_gene: .; v_gene: TRBV19; abundance: few; len: 14; CDR3nt: TGTGCCGGCGGACTGGGAGGAAGCAATCAGCCCCAGCATTTT; CDR3aa: CAGGLGGSNQPQHF
j_gene: TRBJ1-1; d_gene: .; v_gene: TRBV20-1; abundance: .; len: 12; CDR3nt: TGCAGTGCTAGAGATCAGGGGCCTGAAGCTTTCTTT; CDR3aa: CSARDQGPEAFF
j_gene: TRBJ2-7; d_gene: TRBD2; v_gene: TRBV5-4; abundance: .; len: 16; CDR3nt: TGTGCCAGCAGCCGCGGACTAGCGGGGGGAAACTACGAGCAGTACTTC; CDR3aa: CASSRGLAGGNYEQYF
j_gene: TRBJ2-1; d_gene: TRBD2; v_gene: TRBV5-1; abundance: .; len: 16; CDR3nt: TGCGCCAGCAGCCTGCCTAGCGGGGGGCCCTACAATGAGCAGTTCTTC; CDR3aa: CASSLPSGGPYNEQFF
j_gene: TRBJ1-1; d_gene: .; v_gene: TRBV5-1; abundance: .; len: 12; CDR3nt: TGCGCCAGCAGCAACACAGGGACTGAAGCTTTCTTT; CDR3aa: CASSNTGTEAFF
j_gene: TRBJ2-1; d_gene: TRBD2; v_gene: TRBV4-3; abundance: once; len: 15; CDR3nt: TGCGCCAGCAGCCGGGGACTAGCGGGGATCAATGAGCAGTTCTTC; CDR3aa: CASSRGLAGINEQFF
j_gene: TRBJ1-1; d_gene: .; v_gene: TRBV10-1; abundance: few; len: 13; CDR3nt: TGCGCCAGCAGTGATAACGGGGGCACTGAAGCTTTCTTT; CDR3aa: CASSDNGGTEAFF
j_gene: TRBJ2-6; d_gene: .; v_gene: TRBV6-4; abundance: .; len: 15; CDR3nt: TGTGCCAGCAGCCCTTCCTCTACTGGGGCCAACGTCCTGACTTTC; CDR3aa: CASSPSSTGANVLTF
j_gene: TRBJ2-2; d_gene: .; v_gene: TRBV20-1; abundance: .; len: 14; CDR3nt: TGCAGTGCTAGAGGAGGGGCGAACACCGGGCAGCTGTTTTTT; CDR3aa: CSARGGANTGQLFF
j_gene: TRBJ2-7; d_gene: .; v_gene: TRBV20-1; abundance: .; len: 15; CDR3nt: TGCAGTGCTATACAACCCTCCGTGAAGGGGGAAGAGCAGTACTTC; CDR3aa: CSAIQPSVKGEEQYF
j_gene: TRBJ2-7; d_gene: .; v_gene: TRBV27; abundance: .; len: 16; CDR3nt: TGTGCCAGCAGTTTATCGATAGCTCTAGTAGAGGGCGAGCAGTACTTC; CDR3aa: CASSLSIALVEGEQYF
j_gene: TRBJ2-3; d_gene: .; v_gene: TRBV7-8; abundance: few; len: 18; CDR3nt: TGTGCCAGCAACTCGCCTCCCGGGCGCACCACTAGCACAGATACGCAGTATTTT; CDR3aa: CASNSPPGRTTSTDTQYF
j_gene: TRBJ2-7; d_gene: TRBD2; v_gene: TRBV7-9; abundance: few; len: 15; CDR3nt: TGTGCCAGCAGCTTAGCCCGGGAGGCCACCTACGAGCAGTACTTC; CDR3aa: CASSLAREATYEQYF
j_gene: TRBJ2-7; d_gene: TRBD2; v_gene: TRBV11-2; abundance: few; len: 15; CDR3nt: TGTGCCAGCAGCTCAAGGCGGGAGGGACTCTACGAGCAGTACTTC; CDR3aa: CASSSRREGLYEQYF
j_gene: TRBJ2-5; d_gene: .; v_gene: TRBV12-3/TRBV12-4; abundance: .; len: 12; CDR3nt: TGTGCCAGCAGCTCCAGTAGTCGGGCCCAGTACTTC; CDR3aa: CASSSSSRAQYF
j_gene: TRBJ2-5; d_gene: TRBD2; v_gene: TRBV24-1; abundance: .; len: 17; CDR3nt: TGTGCCACCAGCCGTTACGGCGGGGGGGCCGCAGGAGGGACCCAGTACTTC; CDR3aa: CATSRYGGGAAGGTQYF
j_gene: TRBJ2-1; d_gene: TRBD2; v_gene: TRBV20-1; abundance: .; len: 14; CDR3nt: TGCAGTGCTTTCTACCCGGGACTAGCCAATGAGCAGTTCTTC; CDR3aa: CSAFYPGLANEQFF
j_gene: TRBJ1-2; d_gene: TRBD1; v_gene: TRBV25-1; abundance: .; len: 16; CDR3nt: TGTGCCAGCAGTGAAAATTGGCAGGGGGCCGTCTATGGCTACACCTTC; CDR3aa: CASSENWQGAVYGYTF
j_gene: TRBJ1-6; d_gene: .; v_gene: TRBV11-1; abundance: medium-sized; len: 13; CDR3nt: TGTGCCAGCAGCTTAAGTTCCGGTTCACCCCTCCACTTT; CDR3aa: CASSLSSGSPLHF
j_gene: TRBJ2-2; d_gene: TRBD1; v_gene: TRBV6-2/TRBV6-3; abundance: .; len: 16; CDR3nt: TGTGCCAGCAGTTACTCAGGGACAGGTGCCACCGGGGAGCTGTTTTTT; CDR3aa: CASSYSGTGATGELFF
j_gene: TRBJ2-7; d_gene: .; v_gene: TRBV12-3/TRBV12-4; abundance: .; len: 12; CDR3nt: TGTGCCAGCCGAAGGGGGTCCTACGAGCAGTACTTC; CDR3aa: CASRRGSYEQYF
j_gene: TRBJ2-3; d_gene: .; v_gene: TRBV2; abundance: once; len: 16; CDR3nt: TGTGCCAGCAGTGAATCTTTGGCAGGGGGCACAGATACGCAGTATTTT; CDR3aa: CASSESLAGGTDTQYF
j_gene: TRBJ2-2; d_gene: .; v_gene: TRBV7-2; abundance: .; len: 14; CDR3nt: TGTGCCAGCAGCTTAGAAGTGTACACCGGGGAGCTGTTTTTT; CDR3aa: CASSLEVYTGELFF